This entry concerns a single TCR beta chain. Its antigen is not yet known. No base quality values were provided; no much bigger clone lies one nucleotide off. The CDR1 and CDR2 encoded by the germline V gene are LGHNA and YSLEER. The germline ends are 11 bases apart after V is trimmed by 0 bases and J by 0 bases. The CDR3 sequence holds 16 residues, the cysteine and phenylalanine included. The read is trimmed to its CDR3 DNA, 48 bases read in frame from base 1. The trial excluded patients who had a history of autoimmune disease or who were on systemic immunosuppression. Peripheral blood for TCR sequencing was drawn from every dose cohort at baseline, at cycle 4 day 1 and at cycle 7 day 1. The samples were taken from a phase I, first-in-human, multicenter, open-label dose-escalation trial of ivuxolimab. Adults with locally advanced or metastatic melanoma, renal cell carcinoma, hepatocellular carcinoma or head and neck squamous cell carcinoma were enrolled in the trial. Before TCR sequencing, CD4+ T cells and CD8+ T cells from peripheral blood were sorted into separate populations.

The sample comes from a study of OX40 agonist ivuxolimab in advanced cancers. In terms of the full investigation: The costimulatory receptor OX40 (CD134) was targeted by ivuxolimab, a fully human IgG2 agonistic monoclonal antibody. Intravenous ivuxolimab was administered to patients every 2 weeks at six dose levels: 0.01, 0.1, 0.3, 1.5, 3 and 10 mg/kg. Among the roughly 50 dose-escalation patients, some 20 had hepatocellular carcinoma, approximately 15 melanoma, 9 renal cell carcinoma and 9 head and neck cancer. In the dose-escalation cohort, 65% to 90% of patients were male, and the mean age was approximately 55 years, with a range of roughly 20 to 80. Prior anti-PD-1, anti-PD-L1 or anti-CTLA-4 therapy was permitted, and approximately 42% of dose-escalation patients had received checkpoint inhibitors. Partial responses occurred in three dose-escalation patients, of whom one had hepatocellular carcinoma and two had cutaneous melanoma. The purpose of peripheral TCRbeta sequencing was to test whether ivuxolimab changed TCR sequence diversity and led to clonal T-cell expansion. The paper covers the monotherapy dose-escalation part of the phase I ivuxolimab trial, which included N ≈ 54 patients.

Here is what the overall study found, with its caveats: On average, CD8+ T cells showed more expanded clones than CD4+ T cells after ivuxolimab. At doses from 0.1 to 3.0 mg/kg, clonal expansion was seen in both CD4+ and CD8+ blood T cells between baseline and week 6. Low levels of normalized T-cell clonal expansion were also shown by some nonresponding patients. Partial responders in the 0.1-3.0 mg/kg groups had among the lowest normalized peripheral clonal expansion, especially among CD8+ T cells. The antigen specificity of the clonally expanded peripheral T cells was not determined.

Genomic DNA was isolated from the sorted cells so that the TCRbeta CDR3 region could be sequenced. The immunoSEQ Assay was used to sequence the TCRbeta CDR3 regions. Entries here come from immuneACCESS through TCRdb and include only in-frame sequences with V and J called. Some clones fail to appear in such tables; in the studies checked, an unresolved V gene covers under half of the shortfall, and the cause of the remainder is unknown. Present in this sample are approximately 42,000 clones, more than 80% of which were seen just once. The top ten clones comprise approximately 2.4% of the sample. The sequencing used CD4+ or CD8+ T cells sorted from blood, collected in a trial of the OX40 agonist ivuxolimab. The TCR sequence derives from an adult with an advanced solid tumor such as melanoma, head and neck, liver or kidney cancer. The chain links TRBV4-3 with TRBJ1-1; TRBD1 is a possible D gene, resting on 5 matching bases. The nucleotide sequence is TGCGCCAGCAGCCAAGAGGGAAGGGGTTTGAACACTGAAGCTTTCTTT. This translates into CASSQEGRGLNTEAFF.